This TCR beta chain was identified during a study of blood T cell repertoires in COVID-19. Background on the study: Spain, Italy and the United States supplied samples that represented acute and convalescent COVID-19. PBMCs, B-cell-depleted T cells, or T cells provided the cDNA or gDNA that made up the material.

Either two negative PCRs, clearance, or symptom resolution qualified Cohort 3 donors as recovered. In the study's own analysis: Reference gene primer amplification gave estimated nucleated cell counts. The repertoire was sequenced with immunoSEQ multiplex PCR; TCRdb's copy has only in-frame clones and lacks some. The V and J calls and the clone size are those of that table, but D and trimming were determined from the DNA. Among about 320,000 clones listed, around 86% were seen once. Trimming at V came to 5 bases and at J to 1 base, leaving 4 bases not matched to a gene. This CDR3 comprises 14 residues. CDR1 MNHEY and CDR2 SMNVEV come from the germline V gene (reference sequence).

V usage is TRBV27 and J usage is TRBJ1-1; 7 positions agree with TRBD1. Specimen: PBMCs or T cells enriched from blood (not recorded which). The receptor was derived from a woman aged 18 to 35 who had recovered from COVID-19. CDR3 amino acids: CASSLGGTNTEAFF. In nucleotides, the CDR3 is TGTGCCAGCAGTCTAGGGGGCACGAACACTGAAGCTTTCTTT.